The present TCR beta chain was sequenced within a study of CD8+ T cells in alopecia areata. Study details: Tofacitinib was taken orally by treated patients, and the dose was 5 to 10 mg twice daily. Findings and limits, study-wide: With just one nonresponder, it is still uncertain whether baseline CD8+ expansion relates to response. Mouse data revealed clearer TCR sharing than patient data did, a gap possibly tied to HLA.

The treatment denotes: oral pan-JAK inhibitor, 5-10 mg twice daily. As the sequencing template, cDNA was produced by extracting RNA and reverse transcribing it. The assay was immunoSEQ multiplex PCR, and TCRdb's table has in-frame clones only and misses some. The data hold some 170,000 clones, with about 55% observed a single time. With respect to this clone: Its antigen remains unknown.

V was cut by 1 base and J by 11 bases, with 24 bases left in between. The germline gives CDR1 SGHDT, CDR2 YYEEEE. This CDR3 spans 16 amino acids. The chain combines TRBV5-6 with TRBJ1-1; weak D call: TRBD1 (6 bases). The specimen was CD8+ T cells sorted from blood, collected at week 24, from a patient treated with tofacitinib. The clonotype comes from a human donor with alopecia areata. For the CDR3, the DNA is TGTGCCAGCAGCTTGCGTGACCCGGGACATTCTCAAGGGGCTTTCTTT. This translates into CASSLRDPGHSQGAFF.